This T cell receptor beta chain was found in a study of OX40 agonist ivuxolimab in advanced cancers. About the study: The dose-escalation group included hepatocellular carcinoma, melanoma, renal cell carcinoma and head and neck cancer. Aged roughly 23 to 79 with a mean of roughly 63 years, they were approximately 79% male. Partial responses were achieved by three patients: one hepatocellular carcinoma, two cutaneous melanoma.

CDR1 is SGHRS, CDR2 YFSETQ, per germline. The CDR3 has 17 amino acids. V lost 0 bases and J 3 bases, leaving 17 bases between the germline ends. Clones were read by immunoSEQ multiplex PCR, and TCRdb kept only the in-frame ones, dropping some. The table lists fewer than 85,000 clones, 90% to 95% of them singletons. Blood sampling was done at baseline, cycle 4 day 1, and cycle 7 day 1. The TCR comes from an adult with an advanced solid tumor such as melanoma, head and neck, liver or kidney cancer. This sequence joins TRBV5-1 and TRBJ2-3; possible D gene TRBD2, 6 bases. The specimen was CD4+ or CD8+ T cells sorted from blood, collected in a trial of the OX40 agonist ivuxolimab. The CDR3 DNA reads as TGCGCCAGCAGCTTGGTTGCGGGAAGCTCGACTACAGATACGCAGTATTTT. It encodes CASSLVAGSSTTDTQYF.